This TCR beta chain comes out of a study of CD8+ T cells in alopecia areata. Reverse transcribed after extraction, RNA yielded cDNA as the sequencing template. Generated by immunoSEQ multiplex PCR, the TCRdb table keeps only in-frame clones and is missing some. The data show over 85,000 clones, roughly 42% seen once. This clone was recorded a few times. Between the trimmed V and J ends, which lost 6 bases and 0 bases, there was a span of 12 bases. Germline CDR1 reads SQVTM; CDR2 reads ANQGSEA. This CDR3 region has 14 residues. The source of this sequence is a human donor with alopecia areata. Input material: CD4+ T cells sorted from blood. The chain carries TRBV29-1 and TRBJ2-4; D remains ambiguous. The CDR3 region has the DNA TGCAGCGTATCTGAAGACCTAGCCAAAAACATTCAGTACTTC. Protein sequence: CSVSEDLAKNIQYF. The variable domain in full, completed from reference TRBV29-1 and TRBJ2-4, reads SAVISQKPSRDICQRGTSLTIQCQVDSQVTMMFWYRQQPGQSLTLIATANQGSEATYESGFVIDKFPISRPNLTFSTLTVSNMSPEDSSIYLCSVSEDLAKNIQYFGAGTRLSVL.